This TCR beta chain was documented in a study of immune heterogeneity within non-small cell lung tumors. This clonotype qualifies as medium-sized (0.01 to 0.1%). The target antigen is unknown. For each sample, template was 600 ng of bulk tumor genomic DNA. Several far-apart biopsies were taken per primary tumor during surgery. Curative surgery was performed on patients who had untreated, newly diagnosed non-small cell lung cancer. Study-wide results and limits: Individual patients mostly differed in their high-frequency T-cell receptor beta clonotypes. Local clonality of T cells correlated moderately yet significantly with local tumor mutational burden (R about 0.32).

V shed 4 bases and J 0 bases; nucleotides not matched to a gene: 9. CDR1 is MRHNA, CDR2 SNTAGT, per germline. The CDR3 consists of 17 residues. Multiplex PCR with 32 V and 13 J primers amplified TCR beta CDR3. TCRdb analysed the multiplex PCR reads with MiXCR anew, one entry per CDR3 protein. The repertoire holds around 4,100 distinct CDR3 sequences, with 20% to 25% as singletons. The TCR originated in a man in his sixties or seventies with non-small cell lung cancer. The chain employs TRBV6-4 and TRBJ2-7; 10 bases match TRBD2. The material sequenced was lung tumor tissue. DNA of the CDR3: TGTGCCAGCAGTGGGGCTAGCGGGGGTCCAAGCTCCTACGAGCAGTACTTC. Its translation is CASSGASGGPSSYEQYF.